The 5 T cell receptor beta chains reported below all come from one sample, sequenced in a study of T cells in Graves' hyperthyroidism and ophthalmopathy. Template material for amplifying TCR beta CDR3 regions consisted of RNA transcripts. First-round RT-PCR targeting the TCR CDR3 was performed with the HTBI primer set. In TCRdb, the multiplex PCR reads were re-called with MiXCR into one record per CDR3 protein. The repertoire holds roughly 380,000 distinct CDR3 sequences, with more than 11% as singletons. Source material: blood. The receptors derive from a woman between 55 and 75 years old with Graves' hyperthyroidism.

This clonotype has at least ten counts. The genes are TRBV6-1 and TRBJ1-2; 10 nucleotides match TRBD1. J gave up 3 bases and V 8 bases, and 9 bases lay outside the gene matches. CDR1 is MNHNS, CDR2 SASEGT, per germline. This CDR3 contains 15 residues. CDR3 residues: CASGETGGADYGYTF. CDR3 bases: TGTGCCAGCGGAGAGACAGGGGGCGCAGACTATGGCTACACCTTC.

This clonotype was detected many times. V gene TRBV11-2 combines with J gene TRBJ2-3, with D maybe TRBD2 (5 bases). Germline V gives CDR1 SGHAT, CDR2 FQNNGV. Trimming shortened V by 4 bases and J by 2 bases, and 10 bases separated the two germline ends. This CDR3 has 14 amino acids. This chain's CDR3 is CASSSSGYTDTQYF. The CDR3 region has the DNA TGTGCCAGCAGCTCAAGCGGTTACACAGATACGCAGTATTTT.

The V and J genes are TRBV3-1 and TRBJ2-2; D not resolved. Germline V gene lookup returns CDR1 LGHDT and CDR2 YNNKEL (reference sequence). The V and J ends lost 4 bases and 4 bases respectively, with 4 bases between them. The CDR3 has 12 residues. CDR3 region: CASSPTTGELFF. In DNA, the CDR3 is TGTGCCAGCAGCCCGACCACCGGGGAGCTGTTTTTT. Full variable domain (rest looked up from reference TRBV3-1 and TRBJ2-2): DTAVSQTPKYLVTQMGNDKSIKCEQNLGHDTMYWYKQDSKKFLKIMFSYNNKELIINETVPNRFSPKSPDKAHLNLHINSLELGDSAVYFCASSPTTGELFFGEGSRLTVL.

J is TRBJ1-5 and V is TRBV29-1; weak D call: TRBD1 (6 bases). The V and J ends lost 4 bases and 3 bases respectively, with 7 bases between them. The CDR3 runs 12 residues. Germline CDR1 is SQVTM and CDR2 is ANQGSEA. Here the CDR3 reads CSVGDNNQPQHF. The CDR3, as DNA: TGCAGCGTTGGGGACAACAATCAGCCCCAGCATTTT. Looking up the rest from reference TRBV29-1 and TRBJ1-5 gives the full variable domain: SAVISQKPSRDICQRGTSLTIQCQVDSQVTMMFWYRQQPGQSLTLIATANQGSEATYESGFVIDKFPISRPNLTFSTLTVSNMSPEDSSIYLCSVGDNNQPQHFGDGTRLSIL.

The CDR3 DNA reads TGTGCCAGCAGCTTAGGACTAGCTAGCGAGCAGTACTTC. Amino acids: CASSLGLASEQYF. The V gene is TRBV7-9, the J gene TRBJ2-7; 7 bases align to TRBD2. The germline gives CDR1 SEHNR, CDR2 FQNEAQ (reference sequence). The CDR3 is 13 amino acids. Losses at the gene ends were 1 base for V and 6 bases for J; bases not matched to a gene: 3.